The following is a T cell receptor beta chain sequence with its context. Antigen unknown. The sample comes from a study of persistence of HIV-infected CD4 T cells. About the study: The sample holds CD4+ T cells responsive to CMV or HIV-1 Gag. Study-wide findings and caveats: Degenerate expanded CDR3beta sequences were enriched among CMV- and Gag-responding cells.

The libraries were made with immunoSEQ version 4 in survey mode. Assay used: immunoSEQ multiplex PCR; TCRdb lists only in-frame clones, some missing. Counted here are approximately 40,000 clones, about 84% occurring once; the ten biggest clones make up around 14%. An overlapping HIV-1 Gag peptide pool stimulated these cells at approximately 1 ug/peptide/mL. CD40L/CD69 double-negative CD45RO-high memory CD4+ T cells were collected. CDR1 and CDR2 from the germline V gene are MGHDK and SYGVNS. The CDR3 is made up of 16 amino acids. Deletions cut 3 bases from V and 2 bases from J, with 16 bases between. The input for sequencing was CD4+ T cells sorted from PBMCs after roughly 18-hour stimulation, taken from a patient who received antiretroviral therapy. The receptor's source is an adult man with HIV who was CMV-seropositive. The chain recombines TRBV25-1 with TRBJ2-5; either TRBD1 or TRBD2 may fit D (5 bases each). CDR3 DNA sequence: TGTGCCAGCAGTGAGGGCAAGAGGGGATCTCAAGAGACCCAGTACTTC. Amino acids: CASSEGKRGSQETQYF.